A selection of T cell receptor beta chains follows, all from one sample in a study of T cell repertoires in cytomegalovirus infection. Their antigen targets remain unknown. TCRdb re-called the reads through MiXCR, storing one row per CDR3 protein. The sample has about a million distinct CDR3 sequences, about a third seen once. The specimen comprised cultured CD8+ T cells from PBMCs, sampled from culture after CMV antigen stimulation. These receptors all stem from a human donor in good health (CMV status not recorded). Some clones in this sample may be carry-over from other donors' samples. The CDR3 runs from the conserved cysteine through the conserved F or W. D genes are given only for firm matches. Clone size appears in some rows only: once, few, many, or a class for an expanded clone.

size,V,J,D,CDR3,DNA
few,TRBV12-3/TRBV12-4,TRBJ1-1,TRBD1,CASSFHPGQGWGTEAFF,TGTGCCAGCAGTTTTCATCCCGGACAGGGATGGGGCACTGAAGCTTTCTTT
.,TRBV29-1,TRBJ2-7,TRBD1,CSFVGTSRDSTYEQYF,TGCAGCTTCGTGGGAACTTCAAGGGACAGCACCTACGAGCAGTACTTC
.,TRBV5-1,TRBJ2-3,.,CASSSTYRESDTQYF,TGCGCCAGCAGCTCGACCTACAGGGAATCAGATACGCAGTATTTT
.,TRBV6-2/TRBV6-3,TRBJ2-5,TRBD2,CASSYRLAGGQETQYF,TGTGCCAGCAGTTATCGACTAGCGGGGGGCCAAGAGACCCAGTACTTC
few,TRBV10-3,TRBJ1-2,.,CAISGMKGDGYTF,TGTGCCATCAGTGGAATGAAGGGTGATGGCTACACCTTC
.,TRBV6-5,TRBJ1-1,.,CASSYWDGDTEAFF,TGTGCCAGCAGTTACTGGGACGGGGACACTGAAGCTTTCTTT
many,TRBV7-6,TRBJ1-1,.,CASSPREGGRGTEAFF,TGTGCCAGCAGCCCCAGGGAGGGTGGACGGGGGACTGAAGCTTTCTTT
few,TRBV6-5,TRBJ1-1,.,CASSYSQSMNTEAFF,TGTGCCAGCAGTTACTCGCAGAGCATGAACACTGAAGCTTTCTTT
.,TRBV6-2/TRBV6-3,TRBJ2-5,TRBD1,CASSYTGTAFQETQYF,TGTGCCAGCAGTTACACCGGGACAGCTTTCCAAGAGACCCAGTACTTC
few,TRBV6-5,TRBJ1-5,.,CASSFGAPLGQPQHF,TGTGCCAGCAGCTTTGGGGCCCCCCTCGGGCAGCCCCAGCATTTT
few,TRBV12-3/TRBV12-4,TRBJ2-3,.,CASSPTETDSTSTDTQYF,TGTGCCAGCAGTCCAACTGAGACAGACTCGACTAGCACAGATACGCAGTATTTT
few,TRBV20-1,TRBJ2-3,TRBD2,CSAPRTGEVGLAGYTDTQYF,TGCAGTGCTCCCAGGACAGGGGAAGTGGGACTAGCGGGGTACACAGATACGCAGTATTTT
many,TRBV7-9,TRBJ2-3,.,CASSSGSDTDTQYF,TGTGCCAGCAGCTCAGGGTCAGACACAGATACGCAGTATTTT
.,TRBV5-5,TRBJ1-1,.,CASSGMGYGAFF,TGTGCCAGCAGCGGGATGGGGTATGGTGCTTTCTTT
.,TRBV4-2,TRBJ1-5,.,CASSQNGQGNQPQHF,TGTGCCAGCAGCCAAAATGGGCAGGGCAATCAGCCCCAGCATTTT
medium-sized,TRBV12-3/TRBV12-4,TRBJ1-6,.,CASSLSDNNSPLHF,TGTGCCAGCAGTTTATCGGACAATAATTCACCCCTCCACTTT
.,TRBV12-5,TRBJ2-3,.,CASGSGVPGIHTDTQYF,TGTGCTAGTGGTTCGGGGGTCCCGGGGATCCACACAGATACGCAGTATTTT
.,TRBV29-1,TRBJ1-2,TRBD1,CSVERRGQVNGYTF,TGCAGCGTTGAAAGGCGTGGACAGGTGAATGGCTACACCTTC
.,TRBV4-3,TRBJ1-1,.,CASSQGVPANEAFF,TGCGCCAGCAGCCAAGGGGTGCCGGCCAATGAAGCTTTCTTT
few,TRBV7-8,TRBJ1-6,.,CASSSNRVYNSPLHF,TGTGCCAGCAGCTCCAACAGGGTGTATAATTCACCCCTCCACTTT
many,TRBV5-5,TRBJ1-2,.,CASSLGSVKNYGYTF,TGTGCCAGCAGCTTGGGTTCAGTGAAGAACTATGGCTACACCTTC
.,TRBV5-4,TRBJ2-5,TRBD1,CASSPTSGTVQETQYF,TGTGCCAGCAGCCCTACATCCGGGACAGTCCAAGAGACCCAGTACTTC
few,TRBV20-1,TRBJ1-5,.,CSAQEQGHQPQHF,TGCAGTGCCCAAGAACAGGGACATCAGCCCCAGCATTTT
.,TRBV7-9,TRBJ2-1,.,CASSGTNSGAYNEQFF,TGTGCCAGCAGCGGGACAAACAGTGGAGCCTACAATGAGCAGTTCTTC
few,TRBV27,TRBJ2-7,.,CASSLRDGSSYEQYF,TGTGCCAGCAGTTTAAGAGACGGTAGCTCCTACGAGCAGTACTTC
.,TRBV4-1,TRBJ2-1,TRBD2,CASSNIAGEYNEQFF,TGCGCCAGCAGCAACATAGCGGGGGAATACAATGAGCAGTTCTTC
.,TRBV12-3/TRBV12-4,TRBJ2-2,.,CASRYRTGELFF,TGTGCCAGCAGATATCGCACCGGGGAGCTGTTTTTT
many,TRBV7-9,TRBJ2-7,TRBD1,CASSSSGGRNEQYF,TGTGCCAGCAGCTCCTCAGGGGGACGGAACGAGCAGTACTTC
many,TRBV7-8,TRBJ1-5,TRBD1,CASSLDFEGTGNQPQHF,TGTGCCAGCAGCTTAGACTTTGAAGGGACAGGCAATCAGCCCCAGCATTTT
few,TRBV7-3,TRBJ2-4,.,CASSLESKNIQYF,TGTGCCAGCAGCTTAGAGTCCAAAAACATTCAGTACTTC
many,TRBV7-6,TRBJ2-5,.,CASTGHWSQETQYF,TGTGCCAGCACGGGACATTGGAGCCAAGAGACCCAGTACTTC
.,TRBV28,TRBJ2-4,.,CASSLELEPLAKNIQYF,TGTGCCAGCAGTTTAGAGTTAGAACCTCTAGCCAAAAACATTCAGTACTTC
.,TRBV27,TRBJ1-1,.,CASSLSVGFWDTEAFF,TGTGCCAGCAGTTTATCGGTGGGGTTCTGGGACACTGAAGCTTTCTTT
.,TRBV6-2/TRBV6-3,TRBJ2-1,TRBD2,CASSFTTSGASNRQFF,TGTGCCAGCAGTTTCACGACTAGCGGGGCCTCTAATAGGCAGTTCTTC
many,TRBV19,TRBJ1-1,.,CASSSGGASNTEAFF,TGTGCCAGTAGTTCTGGAGGAGCATCGAACACTGAAGCTTTCTTT
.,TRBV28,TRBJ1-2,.,CASSLTLEGSNYGYTF,TGTGCCAGCAGTCTGACCCTGGAGGGAAGCAACTATGGCTACACCTTC
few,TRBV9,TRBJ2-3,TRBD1,CASSPWTGSGTDTQYF,TGTGCCAGCAGCCCATGGACAGGGTCTGGCACAGATACGCAGTATTTT
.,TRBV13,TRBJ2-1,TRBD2,CVSSSGLAAYNEQFF,TGTGTCAGCAGCTCAGGACTAGCGGCTTACAATGAGCAGTTCTTC
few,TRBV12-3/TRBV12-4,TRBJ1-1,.,CASSFLGEGEAFF,TGTGCCAGCAGTTTCTTGGGGGAGGGGGAGGCTTTCTTT
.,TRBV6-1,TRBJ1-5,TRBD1,CATSTGARQPQHF,TGTGCCACCTCGACAGGGGCGCGTCAGCCCCAGCATTTT
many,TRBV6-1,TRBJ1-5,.,CASSAVRQYGNQPQHF,TGTGCCAGCAGTGCTGTAAGACAGTATGGCAATCAGCCCCAGCATTTT
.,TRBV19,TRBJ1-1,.,CASSIASLRTEAFF,TGTGCCAGTAGTATTGCTAGCCTACGGACTGAAGCTTTCTTT
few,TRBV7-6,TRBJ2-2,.,CASSVYGGNTGELFF,TGTGCCAGCAGCGTGTACGGGGGGAACACCGGGGAGCTGTTTTTT
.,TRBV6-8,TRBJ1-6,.,CASSYREPTRSPLHF,TGTGCCAGCAGTTACCGGGAGCCGACTCGTTCACCCCTCCACTTT
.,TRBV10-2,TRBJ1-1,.,CASSAQATFF,TGCGCCAGCAGTGCCCAGGCTACTTTCTTT
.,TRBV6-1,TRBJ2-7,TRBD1,CASSMDPGTGFYEQYF,TGTGCCAGCAGTATGGATCCCGGGACAGGGTTTTACGAGCAGTACTTC
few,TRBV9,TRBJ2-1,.,CASSAAGNTYNEQFF,TGTGCCAGCAGCGCTGCCGGGAACACCTACAATGAGCAGTTCTTC
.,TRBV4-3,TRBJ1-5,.,CASSQERGGEPQHF,TGCGCCAGCAGCCAAGAGCGGGGGGGGGAGCCCCAGCATTTT
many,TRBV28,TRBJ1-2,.,CASSQGGFSNYGYTF,TGTGCCAGCAGCCAAGGGGGATTTTCTAACTATGGCTACACCTTC
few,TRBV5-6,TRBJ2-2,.,CASSRSRESNTGELFF,TGTGCCAGCAGTCGTTCCCGCGAGTCTAACACCGGGGAGCTGTTTTTT
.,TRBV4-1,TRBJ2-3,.,CASSQDVTGGTDTQYF,TGCGCCAGCAGCCAAGATGTTACCGGGGGCACAGATACGCAGTATTTT